Below are 28 T cell receptor beta chains sequenced from a single sample in a study of PD-1 blockade in classical Hodgkin lymphoma. Time point in this sample: cycle 4 day 1 (C4D1), after 6 weeks of nivolumab. Every patient experienced relapse after autologous stem cell transplantation, and brentuximab vedotin exposure varied. Data came from immunoSEQ multiplex PCR; TCRdb stores just in-frame clones and leaves some out. The table shows 13,000 or so clones, with around 80% occurring only once. Sequenced here: peripheral blood mononuclear cells (PBMCs), sampled before the fourth cycle of nivolumab. These receptors came from a human donor with classical Hodgkin lymphoma.

V gene TRBV4-1 combines with J gene TRBJ2-7; tentatively, D is TRBD2 (5 bases). The CDR3 contains 16 residues. Between the trimmed V and J ends, which lost 3 bases and 7 bases, there was a span of 22 bases. Germline CDR1 reads MGHRA; CDR2 reads YSYEKL. The CDR3 DNA is TGCGCCAGCAGCCAGAGGGCCGTGGTCGGTGGAAGGGAGCAGTACTTC. The encoded protein is CASSQRAVVGGREQYF.

This chain joins TRBV28 and TRBJ1-2; possible D gene TRBD1, 5 bases. Deletions cut 4 bases from V and 6 bases from J, with 18 bases between. The CDR3 consists of 15 residues. Looked up from germline, CDR1 is MDHEN and CDR2 is SYDVKM. The CDR3 loop is CASSWAMGGADGYTF. The CDR3 DNA sequence: TGTGCCAGCAGTTGGGCTATGGGAGGGGCTGATGGCTACACCTTC.

The genes are TRBV15 and TRBJ2-5; D not certain. This CDR3 is built from 16 residues. CDR1 and CDR2 (germline): LNHNV, YYDKDF (reference sequence). The V end was cut by 0 bases, the J end by 0 bases, with 11 bases between. The CDR3 is CATSRDEAPYQETQYF. DNA of the CDR3: TGTGCCACCAGCAGAGATGAGGCACCCTACCAAGAGACCCAGTACTTC.

This CDR3 reads CASSRTGPNTEAFF. CDR3 in DNA: TGTGCCAGCAGTCGGACAGGACCCAACACTGAAGCTTTCTTT. The chain carries TRBV28 and TRBJ1-1; 7 nucleotides line up with TRBD1. The CDR3 spans 14 residues. Germline V lookup: CDR1 MDHEN, CDR2 SYDVKM. The J segment lost 2 bases and the V segment lost 5 bases, leaving 5 bases of the junction unmatched.

This chain joins TRBV9 and TRBJ2-7; 7 bases agree with TRBD1. Per germline, CDR1 SGDLS and CDR2 YYNGEE. Losses at the gene ends were 3 bases for V and 3 bases for J; bases not matched to a gene: 6. There are 14 residues in the CDR3. CDR3: CASSGQGSHYEQYF. In nucleotides, the CDR3 is TGTGCCAGCAGCGGACAGGGATCCCACTACGAGCAGTACTTC.

The rearrangement joins TRBV5-4 to TRBJ1-2; maybe TRBD1 (5 bases). The length of the CDR3 is 14 residues. V was clipped by 1 base and J by 0 bases, with 7 bases between them. Germline V gene data show CDR1 as SGHNT and CDR2 as YYREEE (reference sequence). CDR3 region: CASSLRGPNYGYTF. The CDR3 nucleotides read TGTGCCAGCAGCTTGCGGGGCCCTAACTATGGCTACACCTTC.

The chain carries TRBV28 and TRBJ2-2; 8 positions agree with TRBD2. The length of the CDR3 is 15 residues. V dropped 6 bases and J dropped 4; count of bases not matched to a gene: 7. CDR1 is MDHEN, CDR2 SYDVKM, per germline. CDR3 DNA: TGTGCCAGCAGCCGCTCGGGAGGGCTCACCGGGGAGCTGTTTTTT. This encodes CASSRSGGLTGELFF. The full variable domain, in which reference TRBV28 and TRBJ2-2 provide the parts outside the CDR3, is DVKVTQSSRYLVKRTGEKVFLECVQDMDHENMFWYRQDPGLGLRLIYFSYDVKMKEKGDIPEGYSVSREKKERFSLILESASTNQTSMYLCASSRSGGLTGELFFGEGSRLTVL.

This clone was recorded a few times. V usage is TRBV6-1 and J usage is TRBJ2-7; unclear D gene. Trimming took off 4 bases at V and 5 bases at J, with 21 bases between the two ends. CDR1 is MNHNS, CDR2 SASEGT, per germline. The CDR3 runs 16 residues. The CDR3 DNA reads as TGTGCCAGCAGTGGATACATTGGGCCCCCGCAAAACGAGCAGTACTTC. Encoded protein: CASSGYIGPPQNEQYF.

This chain links TRBV4-1 with TRBJ2-2, with 9 bases fitting TRBD2. This CDR3 has 14 amino acids. The V and J ends lost 0 bases and 11 bases, in that order; junction bases with no gene match: 4. Germline V gene sequence: CDR1 MGHRA, CDR2 YSYEKL. Here the CDR3 DNA reads TGCGCCAGCAGCCAAGATCGCGGGGGGGTTGAGCTGTTTTTT. This codes for CASSQDRGGVELFF.

The chain joins TRBV27 to TRBJ1-4, with 10 bases lining up with TRBD1. The CDR3 length is 15 residues. J gave up 13 bases and V 5 bases, and 13 bases lay outside the gene matches. Germline V gene data show CDR1 as MNHEY and CDR2 as SMNVEV (reference sequence). In nucleotides, the CDR3 is TGTGCCAGCAGTCCAAAGACAGGGGGCAGGGCGGGACTGTTTTTT. The encoded protein is CASSPKTGGRAGLFF.

The J gene is TRBJ1-2, the V gene TRBV28, with D unclear. V was trimmed by 2 bases and J by 6 bases, leaving 13 bases between them. This CDR3 spans 14 amino acids. CDR1 is MDHEN and CDR2 is SYDVKM in the germline V gene. This chain's CDR3 is CASSLGLGSDGYTF. For the CDR3, the DNA is TGTGCCAGCAGTTTAGGCCTAGGCAGCGATGGCTACACCTTC.

The chain uses TRBV28 and TRBJ2-1; D may be TRBD1 or TRBD2 (7 bases each). Germline V gives CDR1 MDHEN, CDR2 SYDVKM. The germline V and J ends were trimmed by 7 bases and 4 bases, with 26 bases remaining between them. The CDR3 has 18 amino acids. The CDR3 loop is CASTSGATGAGKYNEQFF. The CDR3 nucleotides read TGTGCCAGCACCAGCGGGGCAACAGGGGCGGGTAAATACAATGAGCAGTTCTTC.

The chain employs TRBV10-3 and TRBJ1-3; D not resolved. CDR1 is ENHRY, CDR2 SYGVKD, per germline. This CDR3 spans 14 amino acids. V was pared by 3 bases and J by 1 base, with 7 bases between. The CDR3 loop is CAISDGSSGNTIYF. DNA for the CDR3: TGTGCCATCAGTGATGGGAGTTCTGGAAACACCATATATTTT.

This clone was seen a single time. The rearrangement joins TRBV28 to TRBJ2-2; D is uncertain. This CDR3 region has 15 residues. V lost 6 bases to trimming and J lost 0 bases, with 11 bases between them. Per the germline V gene, CDR1 is MDHEN and CDR2 is SYDVKM. CDR3 DNA sequence: TGTGCCAGCAGCCGACACAGTACGAACACCGGGGAGCTGTTTTTT. Residues: CASSRHSTNTGELFF. The complete variable domain, with remaining parts taken from reference TRBV28 and TRBJ2-2, reads DVKVTQSSRYLVKRTGEKVFLECVQDMDHENMFWYRQDPGLGLRLIYFSYDVKMKEKGDIPEGYSVSREKKERFSLILESASTNQTSMYLCASSRHSTNTGELFFGEGSRLTVL.

A remark on this clone: The sample holds other DNA sequences that translate to the same CDR3. The V call is TRBV4-3, the J call TRBJ2-5; a weak D match, TRBD1 (5 bases). Between the trimmed V and J ends, which lost 1 base and 7 bases, there was a span of 13 bases. Looked up from germline, CDR1 is LGHNA and CDR2 is YSLEER. The CDR3 loop spans 14 amino acids. Here the CDR3 reads CASSQGEGAGTQYF. In DNA form, the CDR3 reads TGCGCCAGCAGCCAAGGCGAAGGGGCAGGGACCCAGTACTTC.

The chain employs TRBV7-2 and TRBJ1-1; no firm D call. The length of the CDR3 is 14 residues. Germline CDR1 is SGHTA and CDR2 is FQGNSA. The germline V and J ends were trimmed by 3 bases and 4 bases, with 12 bases remaining between them. The CDR3 here is CASSLIWTGTEAFF. CDR3 DNA sequence: TGTGCCAGCAGCTTGATCTGGACGGGCACTGAAGCTTTCTTT.

V is TRBV2 and J is TRBJ2-3; D gene unclear. The germline V and J ends were trimmed by 6 bases and 2 bases, with 12 bases remaining between them. Germline CDR1 is SNHLY and CDR2 is FYNNEI. The CDR3 is 14 amino acids. The CDR3 DNA follows: TGTGCCAGCAGCTCAGAAAGTACCACAGATACGCAGTATTTT. This gives the protein CASSSESTTDTQYF.

The chain recombines TRBV28 with TRBJ2-6; a weak D match, TRBD1 (5 bases). This CDR3 is 15 amino acids long. From germline, CDR1 is MDHEN and CDR2 SYDVKM. Trimming took off 3 bases at V and 2 bases at J, with 8 bases between the two ends. CDR3 nucleotide sequence: TGTGCCAGCAGTTTGGCCAGGGCTGGGGCCAACGTCCTGACTTTC. It specifies CASSLARAGANVLTF.

This clone came up once. The chain has TRBV7-3 and TRBJ1-5; D uncertain. CDR3 length equals 13 residues. The V end lost 5 bases, the J end lost 6 bases, and 11 bases lay between the germline ends. The germline V gene encodes CDR1 SGHTA and CDR2 FQGTGA. CDR3 in DNA: TGTGCCAGCAGCCCCAACCCGGGTCAGCCCCAGCATTTT. Protein: CASSPNPGQPQHF.

The rearrangement links TRBV6-5 to TRBJ1-1; 7 positions match TRBD1. Germline CDR1 is MNHEY and CDR2 is SVGAGI. J was trimmed by 4 bases and V by 6 bases; bases with no gene match: 8. The CDR3 length is 14 residues. The CDR3 here is CASRMDRRLTEAFF. The CDR3 DNA sequence: TGTGCCAGCAGGATGGACAGGCGCCTCACTGAAGCTTTCTTT.

This clone has just a few counts. This sequence joins TRBV27 and TRBJ2-7; D possibly uses TRBD1 or TRBD2 (5 bases each). CDR1 and CDR2 from the germline V gene are MNHEY and SMNVEV (reference sequence). The germline V and J ends were trimmed by 8 bases and 4 bases, with 9 bases remaining between them. The CDR3 runs 11 residues. The CDR3 here is CASGTGYEQYF. The CDR3, as DNA: TGTGCCAGCGGGACCGGGTACGAGCAGTACTTC.

The chain uses TRBV9 and TRBJ1-2; TRBD1 matches 7 bases. Germline CDR1 reads SGDLS; CDR2 reads YYNGEE. The V gene end was trimmed by 3 bases and the J gene end by 12 bases; junction bases not matched to a gene: 5. The CDR3 sequence is 11 residues long. CDR3 residues: CASSEGAGHTF. For the CDR3, the DNA is TGTGCCAGCAGCGAGGGGGCGGGCCACACCTTC.

The chain uses TRBV10-3 and TRBJ2-1; no clear D gene. V was cut by 10 bases and J by 0 bases, with 13 bases left in between. Germline V gene data show CDR1 as ENHRY and CDR2 as SYGVKD. CDR3 length: 14 residues. CDR3 nucleotide sequence: TGTGCCACTAGGGAAGGGCTCTCCTACAATGAGCAGTTCTTC. It specifies CATREGLSYNEQFF.

The chain uses TRBV10-3 and TRBJ2-7; D could derive from TRBD1 or TRBD2 (7 bases each). Germline V lookup: CDR1 ENHRY, CDR2 SYGVKD. The V end lost 4 bases, the J end lost 6 bases, and 22 bases lay between the germline ends. The CDR3 is 16 residues long. For the CDR3, the DNA is TGTGCCATCAGTGCTCAGGGGGGGAGTACAGTGGGCGAGCAGTACTTC. This gives the protein CAISAQGGSTVGEQYF.

On this clone: This CDR3 is also generated by other DNA sequences in the sample. The chain employs TRBV27 and TRBJ1-2; D may be TRBD1 (6 bases). Germline CDR1 and CDR2: MNHEY and SMNVEV (reference sequence). Trimming took off 5 bases at V and 8 bases at J, with 15 bases between the two ends. The CDR3 length is 13 residues. The CDR3 is CASSPTGTYGYTF. The DNA for the CDR3 is TGTGCCAGCAGTCCTACAGGGACCTACGGCTACACCTTC.

The rearrangement links TRBV5-4 to TRBJ2-7; D is perhaps TRBD2 (6 bases). V lost 4 bases and J lost 4, with 15 bases in between. From germline, CDR1 is SGHNT and CDR2 YYREEE (reference sequence). The CDR3 is 14 residues long. CDR3: CASSPRDSMYEQYF. The DNA for the CDR3 is TGTGCCAGCAGCCCCCGGGACTCCATGTACGAGCAGTACTTC.

The chain carries TRBV30 and TRBJ1-1; TRBD1 might be the D (5 bases). Looked up from germline, CDR1 is GTSNPN and CDR2 is SVGIG (reference sequence). Trimming removed 0 bases from V and 1 base from J, with 12 bases in between. The CDR3 totals 15 residues. The CDR3 loop is CAWSVWGFGNTEAFF. CDR3 nucleotides: TGTGCCTGGAGTGTATGGGGGTTTGGGAACACTGAAGCTTTCTTT.

This clone was counted once. The chain combines TRBV29-1 with TRBJ1-4; D possibly corresponds to TRBD1 (5 bases). Germline values: CDR1 SQVTM, CDR2 ANQGSEA. This CDR3 region has 13 residues. V was shortened by 7 bases and J by 6 bases, with 15 bases between the two germline ends. This CDR3 reads CSAGLGRDEKLFF. The DNA for the CDR3 is TGCAGCGCCGGTTTGGGGCGGGATGAAAAACTGTTTTTT.